This entry features one T cell receptor (beta chain) sequence. The record originates from a study of blood T cells in healthy people across ages. A sample-barcoded 5' primer and a J-beta primer mix were used in a second PCR of roughly 7 to 12 cycles. TCRdb re-analysed the 5' RACE reads in MiXCR, keeping a single row per CDR3 protein. The sample shows around 940,000 distinct CDR3 sequences, around 54% of them seen only once. The germline CDR1 and CDR2 sequences are SNHLY and FYNNEI. The CDR3 extends over 14 amino acids. The junction had 1 base not matched to a gene; V was cut back by 3 bases and J by 2 bases.

The sample consisted of blood. The V and J genes are TRBV2 and TRBJ2-4; 7 bases are a match to TRBD2. The sequence derives from a woman aged 55-69 years in good health. CDR3 in amino acids: CASSEGGTKNIQYF. CDR3 DNA sequence: TGTGCCAGCAGTGAGGGGGGGACCAAAAACATTCAGTACTTC.